This TCR beta chain was sequenced for a study of PD-1 blockade in classical Hodgkin lymphoma. Findings of the study overall: The baseline diversity of complete responders showed similarity to that of newly diagnosed patients.

Repertoires were generated with immunoSEQ multiplex PCR, while TCRdb's copy carries only in-frame clones and drops some. Of under 50,000 clones listed, roughly 70% were seen once; the top ten hold over 3%. Noted time point: cycle 4 day 1 (C4D1), after 6 weeks of nivolumab. Every patient experienced relapse after autologous stem cell transplantation, and brentuximab vedotin exposure varied. Classification of best responses gave complete response, partial response or progressive disease. This clone was observed a handful of times. Its cognate antigen is unknown. V lost 4 bases and J lost 1, with 11 bases in between. The CDR3 loop spans 14 amino acids. CDR1 SGHDT and CDR2 YYEEEE come from the germline V gene.

The TCR originated in a human donor with classical Hodgkin lymphoma. The rearrangement joins TRBV5-6 to TRBJ1-1; possibly TRBD1 for D (6 bases). The source was peripheral blood mononuclear cells (PBMCs), collected before the fourth cycle of nivolumab. The DNA for the CDR3 is TGTGCCAGCAGCCCGGGGACACCGAACACTGAAGCTTTCTTT. Protein product: CASSPGTPNTEAFF.